One and the same sample provided the 8 T cell receptor beta chains below, sequenced in a study of cytomegalovirus exposure and HLA in healthy donors. PCR primers comprised 60 Vbeta and 13 Jbeta primers. Sequencing used immunoSEQ multiplex PCR; TCRdb keeps in-frame clones, though not all of them. The sample holds about 140,000 clones, 77% seen once. The material sequenced was PBMCs. These receptors all stem from a woman aged 50 to 65 in good health and CMV-seronegative.

The chain links TRBV2 to TRBJ1-5, with a tentative D call TRBD1 (5 bases). Germline loops: CDR1 SNHLY, CDR2 FYNNEI. Trimming shortened V by 4 bases and J by 2 bases, and 12 bases separated the two germline ends. This CDR3 contains 15 residues. CDR3 in DNA: TGTGCCAGCAGTGTGCCGGGAGGGGGCAATCAGCCCCAGCATTTT. Translated, it gives CASSVPGGGNQPQHF.

This CDR3 reads CASGHGRRYEQYF. The DNA for the CDR3 is TGTGCCAGCGGACATGGACGACGCTACGAGCAGTACTTC. V is TRBV27 and J is TRBJ2-7, with a tentative D call TRBD1 (5 bases). CDR3 length: 13 residues. Germline CDR1 is MNHEY and CDR2 is SMNVEV (reference sequence). The germline V and J ends were trimmed by 8 bases and 3 bases, with 14 bases remaining between them.

The J gene is TRBJ2-7, the V gene TRBV5-6; 10 nucleotides line up with TRBD1. The germline V gene encodes CDR1 SGHDT and CDR2 YYEEEE. V was pared by 4 bases and J by 7 bases, with 11 bases of the junction left unmatched. This CDR3 comprises 15 residues. The CDR3 loop reads CASSPSTGGTGEQYF. CDR3 in DNA: TGTGCCAGCAGCCCCTCGACAGGGGGCACGGGAGAGCAGTACTTC.

The V call is TRBV19, the J call TRBJ2-5; TRBD1 aligns across 7 bases. After removal of 2 bases from V and 2 bases from J, the junction contained 2 bases not matched to a gene. This CDR3 is 14 amino acids long. The germline gives CDR1 LNHDA, CDR2 SQIVND (reference sequence). CDR3 DNA: TGTGCCAGTAGTATAAACAGGGGTCAAGAGACCCAGTACTTC. Residues: CASSINRGQETQYF.

J is TRBJ1-5 and V is TRBV28; D remains ambiguous. The CDR3 contains 13 residues. The V end was cut by 2 bases, the J end by 7 bases, with 9 bases between. The germline gives CDR1 MDHEN, CDR2 SYDVKM. In DNA form, the CDR3 reads TGTGCCAGCAGTTTACCACAATCCCAGCCCCAGCATTTT. This encodes CASSLPQSQPQHF.

The J gene is TRBJ2-7, the V gene TRBV5-3; maybe TRBD1 (5 bases). TRBV5-3 is an open reading frame whose function is uncertain. The V end lost 4 bases, the J end lost 4 bases, and 9 bases lay between the germline ends. This CDR3 region has 12 residues. The CDR3 sequence: CARSPSGYEQYF. The CDR3 DNA reads as TGTGCCAGAAGCCCGTCAGGGTACGAGCAGTACTTC.

This clone was found a few times. This chain links TRBV18 with TRBJ1-1, with D tentatively TRBD1 (5 bases). Germline V gives CDR1 KGHSH, CDR2 LQKENI. CDR3 size: 14 residues. V dropped 3 bases and J dropped 2 bases, with 10 bases sitting between them. CDR3 DNA: TGTGCCAGCTCACCGGACGGGGGAAACACTGAAGCTTTCTTT. This gives the protein CASSPDGGNTEAFF.

This sequence joins TRBV11-3 and TRBJ2-2; a possible D gene is TRBD1 (5 bases). CDR3 length: 14 residues. Germline CDR1 and CDR2: SGHNT and YENEEA. Trimming removed 5 bases from V and 3 bases from J, with 10 bases in between. CDR3 bases: TGTGCCAGCAGCCTCGGCAGGGACACCGGGGAGCTGTTTTTT. The encoded protein is CASSLGRDTGELFF.